Following are 17 T cell receptor beta chains from one sample sequenced in a study of blood T cell repertoires in COVID-19. Here immunoSEQ multiplex PCR was the method, and the copy in TCRdb shows in-frame clones only, minus some. Of roughly 55,000 clones in the sample, about 72% were seen once. The sequenced sample consisted of peripheral blood. These TCRs come from a man older than 75 with acute or convalescent COVID-19.

The chain joins TRBV6-6 to TRBJ1-2; tentative D call: TRBD1 (5 bases). The V end was cut by 7 bases, the J end by 5 bases, with 17 bases between. CDR1 is MNHNY, CDR2 SVGAGI, per germline (reference sequence). The CDR3 covers 14 residues. Here the CDR3 reads CASIQRGREYGYTF. The CDR3 nucleotides read TGTGCCAGCATTCAAAGGGGCAGGGAATATGGCTACACCTTC.

The chain joins TRBV3-1 (or the pseudogene TRBV3-2) to TRBJ1-2; tentative D call: TRBD1 (5 bases). Trimming left V 0 bases short and J 3 bases short, with 23 bases between. Germline loops: CDR1 LGHDT, CDR2 YNNKEL (reference sequence). The CDR3 is 19 amino acids. This CDR3 reads CASSQDPAFLRGDYYGYTF. CDR3 in DNA: TGTGCCAGCAGCCAAGACCCCGCCTTTCTTCGGGGGGATTACTATGGCTACACCTTC.

The rearrangement joins TRBV19 to TRBJ1-5; D is perhaps TRBD1 (5 bases). The CDR3 loop spans 17 amino acids. With 7 bases removed from V and 0 bases from J, the gap between germline ends came to 19 bases. CDR1 and CDR2 (germline): LNHDA, SQIVND (reference sequence). The CDR3 DNA reads TGTGCCAGTACCACTGACCCGGGAGGGGATAGCAATCAGCCCCAGCATTTT. Protein: CASTTDPGGDSNQPQHF. The full variable domain, in which reference TRBV19 and TRBJ1-5 provide the parts outside the CDR3, is DGGITQSPKYLFRKEGQNVTLSCEQNLNHDAMYWYRQDPGQGLRLIYYSQIVNDFQKGDIAEGYSVSREKKESFPLTVTSAQKNPTAFYLCASTTDPGGDSNQPQHFGDGTRLSIL.

There are many counts of this clone. The V gene is TRBV29-1, the J gene TRBJ2-1; 7 bases align to TRBD1. The CDR3 has 14 amino acids. Germline trimming cut 5 bases from V and 4 bases from J; bases unmatched to any gene: 8. Looked up from germline, CDR1 is SQVTM and CDR2 is ANQGSEA. This CDR3 reads CSVPQTGTYNEQFF. The CDR3 region has the DNA TGCAGCGTTCCCCAGACAGGGACATACAATGAGCAGTTCTTC.

V is TRBV14 and J is TRBJ2-5; TRBD2 aligns across 8 bases. The CDR3 is 17 amino acids. Germline-derived CDR1 and CDR2 are SGHDN and FVKESK. The trim removed 0 bases at V and 1 base at J, leaving 7 bases unmatched. In nucleotides, the CDR3 is TGTGCCAGCAGCCAAGAGGAACTAGCGGAGATCCAAGAGACCCAGTACTTC. Translation gives CASSQEELAEIQETQYF.

This chain connects TRBV2 to TRBJ1-4; possibly TRBD1 for D (6 bases). Germline V gene data show CDR1 as SNHLY and CDR2 as FYNNEI. V shed 7 bases and J shed 14 bases, with 17 bases lying between them. CDR3 length: 12 residues. The DNA for the CDR3 is TGTGCCAGCACCTATTCAGGGGAGGGTCTGTTTTTT. Its protein is CASTYSGEGLFF.

The V call is TRBV19, the J call TRBJ1-5; TRBD1 matches 9 bases. The CDR3 length is 17 residues. Germline V gives CDR1 LNHDA, CDR2 SQIVND (reference sequence). Trimming cost V 5 bases and J 7 bases; bases outside gene matches: 15. CDR3 amino acids: CASSLMGDRVPNQPQHF. The CDR3 DNA follows: TGTGCCAGTAGTCTCATGGGGGACAGGGTCCCCAACCAGCCCCAGCATTTT.

This chain uses TRBV7-2 with TRBJ1-6; 10 bases agree with TRBD1. Trimming removed 3 bases from V and 17 bases from J; junction bases left unmatched: 4. CDR3 length: 12 residues. CDR1 and CDR2 (germline): SGHTA, FQGNSA. The CDR3 region has the DNA TGTGCCAGCAGCTTTGACAGGGGGCTTATCCACTTT. As protein: CASSFDRGLIHF.

In its sample, this clone was seen once. This chain joins TRBV3-1 (or the pseudogene TRBV3-2) and TRBJ2-7, with D uncertain. Looked up from germline, CDR1 is LGHDT and CDR2 is YNNKEL (reference sequence). CDR3 length equals 13 residues. V was clipped by 2 bases and J by 4 bases, with 9 bases between them. CDR3 bases: TGTGCCAGCAGCCAATTCAGGATGTACGAGCAGTACTTC. Its protein product is CASSQFRMYEQYF.

This rearrangement joins TRBV5-1 to TRBJ2-5, with 7 bases aligning to TRBD2. Unmatched junction bases numbered 6, after V lost 1 base and J lost 3 bases. The germline V gene has CDR1 SGHRS and CDR2 YFSETQ. There are 15 residues in the CDR3. CDR3 sequence (DNA): TGCGCCAGCAGCTTGATGGGGAGGGAGAAAGAGACCCAGTACTTC. It encodes CASSLMGREKETQYF.

This clone appeared once. J is TRBJ2-1 and V is TRBV24-1; D gene ambiguous. Between the trimmed V and J ends, which lost 5 bases and 8 bases, there was a span of 12 bases. CDR1 and CDR2 (germline): KGHDR, SFDVKD. This CDR3 is built from 13 residues. The CDR3 is CATSAQPLHEQFF. CDR3 coding DNA: TGTGCCACCAGTGCACAACCTCTCCATGAGCAGTTCTTC.

The chain couples TRBV19 to TRBJ2-2, with D perhaps matching TRBD2 (5 bases). The CDR3 spans 16 residues. CDR1 LNHDA and CDR2 SQIVND come from the germline V gene (reference sequence). Trimming took 7 bases from V and 6 from J, leaving 21 bases between them. Written as DNA, the CDR3 is TGTGCCAGTAAGGACCTCCAACTAGGTCCGGCCGGGGAGCTGTTTTTT. Its translation: CASKDLQLGPAGELFF.

This chain joins TRBV5-1 and TRBJ2-3, with D uncertain. The CDR3 runs 11 residues. The V end was cut by 3 bases, the J end by 5 bases, with 4 bases between. Germline values: CDR1 SGHRS, CDR2 YFSETQ. CDR3 DNA: TGCGCCAGCAGCTGGCAAGATACGCAGTATTTT. Its protein is CASSWQDTQYF.

This CDR3 is CASSPGLAGGFTYEQYF. DNA for the CDR3: TGCGCCAGCAGCCCGGGACTAGCGGGAGGTTTTACCTACGAGCAGTACTTC. The chain links TRBV4-1 to TRBJ2-7; 15 bases are shared with TRBD2. The CDR3 runs 17 residues. Germline V gives CDR1 MGHRA, CDR2 YSYEKL. J gave up 2 bases and V 4 bases, and 6 bases lay outside the gene matches.

This clone has a count of ten or more. The rearrangement links TRBV5-8 to TRBJ1-2, with TRBD1 matching 8 bases. From germline, CDR1 is SGHTS and CDR2 YDEGEE. CDR3 length: 13 amino acids. J lost 6 bases, V lost 4 bases, and 5 bases had no gene match. This chain's CDR3 is CASSQTGVDGYTF. DNA for the CDR3: TGTGCCAGCAGCCAGACAGGGGTAGATGGCTACACCTTC.

The chain recombines TRBV6-5 with TRBJ2-3, with D tentatively TRBD2 (5 bases). The CDR3 covers 15 residues. Trimming stripped 0 bases from V and 5 bases from J, with 12 bases between. CDR1 and CDR2 (germline): MNHEY, SVGAGI. CDR3: CASSYSGASGDTQYF. The CDR3 DNA reads as TGTGCCAGCAGTTACTCGGGAGCTTCTGGAGATACGCAGTATTTT.

As to this clone: This sample includes further DNA sequences coding for the same CDR3. The genes are TRBV6-5 and TRBJ1-4; the D gene is possibly TRBD1 (6 bases). This CDR3 region has 16 residues. V was shortened by 0 bases and J by 3 bases, with 11 bases between the two germline ends. Germline V gene lookup returns CDR1 MNHEY and CDR2 SVGAGI. The CDR3, as DNA: TGTGCCAGCAGTTACTCGGGCCCAGGGGCTAATGAAAAACTGTTTTTT. It encodes CASSYSGPGANEKLFF.